This TCR beta chain was profiled in a study of T cell repertoires in cytomegalovirus infection. Background on the study: In the study, CMV epitopes included recently identified HLA-C-restricted and well-studied HLA-B-restricted ones. Indicated by public TCR beta signatures were CMV infection and matching HLA type. Study observations and caveats: CMV-specific TCR beta clonotypes restricted by HLA-C dominated the ex vivo response. Based on cumulative public TCR beta family frequency, carriers of CMV plus the relevant HLA were identified.

The V gene lost 2 bases and the J gene lost 4 bases, with 9 bases spanning the gap. There are 14 residues in the CDR3. Germline V CDR1 and CDR2: SGHVS, FNYEAQ. TCRdb re-analysed the reads in MiXCR, keeping a single row per CDR3 protein. The sample carries 570,000 or so distinct CDR3 sequences, 35% to 50% recorded once. There are a few counts of this clonotype. Its antigen remains unknown. The sequence was obtained from a human donor in good health (CMV status not recorded). Some clones in this sample may be carry-over from other donors' samples. The chain is built from TRBV7-6 and TRBJ1-3; D uncertain. The sample was cultured PBMCs, taken from culture after CMV antigen stimulation. The CDR3 sequence is CASSLYSGGNTIYF. The CDR3 DNA reads as TGTGCCAGCAGCTTATACTCGGGGGGAAACACCATATATTTT.